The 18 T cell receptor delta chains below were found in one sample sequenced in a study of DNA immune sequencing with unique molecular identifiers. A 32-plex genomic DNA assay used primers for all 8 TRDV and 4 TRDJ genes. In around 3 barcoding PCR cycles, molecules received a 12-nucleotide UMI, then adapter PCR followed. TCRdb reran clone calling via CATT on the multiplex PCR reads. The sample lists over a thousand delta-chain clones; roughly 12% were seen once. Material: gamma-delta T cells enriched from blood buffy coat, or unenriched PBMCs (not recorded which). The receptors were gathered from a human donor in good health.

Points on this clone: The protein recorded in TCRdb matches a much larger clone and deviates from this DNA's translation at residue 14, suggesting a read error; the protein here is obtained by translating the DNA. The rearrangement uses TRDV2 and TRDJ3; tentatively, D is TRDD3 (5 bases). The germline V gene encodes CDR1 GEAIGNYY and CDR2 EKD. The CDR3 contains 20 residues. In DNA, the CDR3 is TGTGCCTGTGACACCTTGGGGACCACGAACGGCTCCTGGGTCACCCGACAGATGTTTTTC. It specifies CACDTLGTTNGSWVTRQMFF.

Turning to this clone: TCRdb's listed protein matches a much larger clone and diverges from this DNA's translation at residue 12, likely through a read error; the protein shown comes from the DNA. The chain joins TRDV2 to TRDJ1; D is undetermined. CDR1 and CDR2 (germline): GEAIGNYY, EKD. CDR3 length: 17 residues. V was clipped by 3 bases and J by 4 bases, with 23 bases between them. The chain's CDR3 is CACDPVASGPYNDKLIF. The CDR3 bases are TGTGCCTGTGACCCTGTGGCATCAGGCCCGTACAACGATAAACTCATCTTT.

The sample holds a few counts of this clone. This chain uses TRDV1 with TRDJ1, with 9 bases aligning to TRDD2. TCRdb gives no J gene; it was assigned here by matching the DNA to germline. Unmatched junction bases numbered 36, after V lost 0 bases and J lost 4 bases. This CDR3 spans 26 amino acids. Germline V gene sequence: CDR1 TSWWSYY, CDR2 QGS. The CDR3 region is CALGELFGLPTGSGRSPELRNDKLIF. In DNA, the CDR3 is TGTGCTCTTGGGGAACTCTTCGGCCTTCCTACGGGGTCTGGGAGGTCCCCTGAATTACGGAACGATAAACTCATCTTT.

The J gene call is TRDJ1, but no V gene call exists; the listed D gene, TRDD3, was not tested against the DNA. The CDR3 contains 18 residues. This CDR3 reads CALGVSSYWGPTPDKLIF. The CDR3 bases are TGTGCTCTTGGGGTTTCTTCTTACTGGGGCCCCACACCCGATAAACTCATCTTT.

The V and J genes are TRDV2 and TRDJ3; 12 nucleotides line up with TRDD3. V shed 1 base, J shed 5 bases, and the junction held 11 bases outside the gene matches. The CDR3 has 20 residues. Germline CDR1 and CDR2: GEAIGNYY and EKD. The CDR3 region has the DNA TGTGCCTGTGACACGATCCTACTACTGGGGGATACAGGGGACACCCGACAGATGTTTTTC. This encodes CACDTILLLGDTGDTRQMFF.

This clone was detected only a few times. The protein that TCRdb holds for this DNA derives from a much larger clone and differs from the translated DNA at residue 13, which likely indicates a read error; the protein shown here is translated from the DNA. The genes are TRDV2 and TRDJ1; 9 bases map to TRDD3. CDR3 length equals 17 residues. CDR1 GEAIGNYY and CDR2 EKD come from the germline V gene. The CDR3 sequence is CACDTLGDGKYTVKLIF. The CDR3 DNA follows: TGTGCCTGTGACACTCTGGGGGATGGAAAGTACACCGTTAAACTCATCTTT.

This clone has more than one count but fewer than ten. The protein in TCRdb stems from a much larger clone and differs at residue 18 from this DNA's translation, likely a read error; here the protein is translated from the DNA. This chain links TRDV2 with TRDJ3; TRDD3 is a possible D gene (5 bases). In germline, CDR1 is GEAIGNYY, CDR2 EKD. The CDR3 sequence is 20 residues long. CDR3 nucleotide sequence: TGTGCCTGTGACACCTTGGGGACCACGAACGGCTCCTGGGACACCCGACAGAAGTTTTTC. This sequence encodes CACDTLGTTNGSWDTRQKFF.

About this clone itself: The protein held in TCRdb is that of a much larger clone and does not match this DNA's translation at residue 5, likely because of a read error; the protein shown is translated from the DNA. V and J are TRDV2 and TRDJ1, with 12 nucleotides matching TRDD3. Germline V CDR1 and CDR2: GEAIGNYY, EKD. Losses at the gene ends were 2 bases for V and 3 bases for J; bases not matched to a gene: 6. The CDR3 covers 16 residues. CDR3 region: CACDNLGDTQADKLIF. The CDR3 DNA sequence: TGTGCCTGTGACAACCTGGGGGATACGCAGGCCGATAAACTCATCTTT.

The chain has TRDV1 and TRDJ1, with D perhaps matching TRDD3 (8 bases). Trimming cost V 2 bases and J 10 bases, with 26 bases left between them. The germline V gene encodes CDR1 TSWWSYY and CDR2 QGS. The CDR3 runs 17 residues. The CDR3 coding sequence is TGTGCTCTTGGGGAAAGGCCTTCCTTCCTTACTGGGGGGGGACTCATCTTT. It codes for CALGERPSFLTGGGLIF.

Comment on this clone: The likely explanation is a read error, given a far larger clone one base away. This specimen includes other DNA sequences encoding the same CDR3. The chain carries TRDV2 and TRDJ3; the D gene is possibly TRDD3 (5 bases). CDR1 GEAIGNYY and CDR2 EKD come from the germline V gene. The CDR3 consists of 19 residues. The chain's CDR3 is CACDTGGLRSSWDTRQMFF. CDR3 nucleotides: TGTGCCTGTGACACGGGGGGGCTACGGAGCTCCTGGGACACCAGACAGATGTTTTTC.

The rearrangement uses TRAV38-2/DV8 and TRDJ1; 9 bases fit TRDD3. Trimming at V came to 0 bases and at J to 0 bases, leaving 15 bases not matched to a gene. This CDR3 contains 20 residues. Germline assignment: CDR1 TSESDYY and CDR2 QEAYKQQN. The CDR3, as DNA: TGTGCTTATAGGAGCGCTCTCCTACTACCTGGGGGATGCGACACCGATAAACTCATCTTT. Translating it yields CAYRSALLLPGGCDTDKLIF.

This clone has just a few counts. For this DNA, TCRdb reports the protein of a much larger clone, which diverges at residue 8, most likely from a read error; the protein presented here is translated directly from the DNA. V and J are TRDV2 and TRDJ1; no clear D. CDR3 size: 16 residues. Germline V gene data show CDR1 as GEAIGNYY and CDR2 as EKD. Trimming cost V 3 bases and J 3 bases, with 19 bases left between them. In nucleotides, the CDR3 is TGTGCCTGTGACCCTATTGGGAGTTACAGAGCCGATAAACTCATCTTT. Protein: CACDPIGSYRADKLIF.

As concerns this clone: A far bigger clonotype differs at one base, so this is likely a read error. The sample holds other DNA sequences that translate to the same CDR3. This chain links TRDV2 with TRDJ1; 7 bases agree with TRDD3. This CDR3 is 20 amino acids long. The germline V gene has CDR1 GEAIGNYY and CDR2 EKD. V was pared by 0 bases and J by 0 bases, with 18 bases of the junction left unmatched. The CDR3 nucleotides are TGTGCCTGTGACACCGTCGCTACTGGCGGATACGGAGGGTACACCGATAAACTCATCTTT. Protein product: CACDTVATGGYGGYTDKLIF.

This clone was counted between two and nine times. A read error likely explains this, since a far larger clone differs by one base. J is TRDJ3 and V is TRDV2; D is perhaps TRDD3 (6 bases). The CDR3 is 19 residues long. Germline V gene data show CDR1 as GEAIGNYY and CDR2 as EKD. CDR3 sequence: CACDTGGLRSSWGTRQMFF. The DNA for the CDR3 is TGTGCCTGTGACACGGGGGGGCTACGGAGCTCCTGGGGCACCCGACAGATGTTTTTC.

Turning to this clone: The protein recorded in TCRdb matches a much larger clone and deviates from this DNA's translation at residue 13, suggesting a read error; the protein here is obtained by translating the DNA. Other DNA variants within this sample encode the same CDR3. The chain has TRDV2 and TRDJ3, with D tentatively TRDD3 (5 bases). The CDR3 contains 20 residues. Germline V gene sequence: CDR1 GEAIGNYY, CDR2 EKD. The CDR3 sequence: CACDTLGTTNGSRDTRQMFF. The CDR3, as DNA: TGTGCCTGTGACACCTTGGGGACCACGAACGGCTCCAGGGACACCCGACAGATGTTTTTC.

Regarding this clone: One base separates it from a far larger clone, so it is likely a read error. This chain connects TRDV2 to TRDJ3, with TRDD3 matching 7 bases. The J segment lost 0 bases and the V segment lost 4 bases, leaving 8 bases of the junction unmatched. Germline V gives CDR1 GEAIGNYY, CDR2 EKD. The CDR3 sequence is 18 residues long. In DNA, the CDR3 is TGTGCCTGTGAGACTCTACTGGGGAGCTCCTGGGACACCCGACAGATGTTTTTC. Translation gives CACETLLGSSWDTRQMFF.

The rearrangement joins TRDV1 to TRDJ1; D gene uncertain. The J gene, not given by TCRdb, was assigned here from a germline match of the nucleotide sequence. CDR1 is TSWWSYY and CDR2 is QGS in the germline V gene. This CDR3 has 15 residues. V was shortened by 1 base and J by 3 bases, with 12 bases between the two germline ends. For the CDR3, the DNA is TGTGCTCTTGGGGAACGCCGAGCCCGAGCCGATAAACTCATCTTT. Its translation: CALGERRARADKLIF.

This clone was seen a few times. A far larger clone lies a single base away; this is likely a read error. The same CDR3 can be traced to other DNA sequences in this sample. For the CDR3, the DNA is TGTGCCTGTGACACTTTGGGGACCACGAACGGCTCCTGGGACACCCGACAGATGTTTTTC. Translated, it gives CACDTLGTTNGSWDTRQMFF. This chain joins TRDV2 and TRDJ3; maybe TRDD3 (5 bases). The CDR3 spans 20 residues. V dropped 1 base and J dropped 0 bases, with 18 bases sitting between them. From germline, CDR1 is GEAIGNYY and CDR2 EKD.